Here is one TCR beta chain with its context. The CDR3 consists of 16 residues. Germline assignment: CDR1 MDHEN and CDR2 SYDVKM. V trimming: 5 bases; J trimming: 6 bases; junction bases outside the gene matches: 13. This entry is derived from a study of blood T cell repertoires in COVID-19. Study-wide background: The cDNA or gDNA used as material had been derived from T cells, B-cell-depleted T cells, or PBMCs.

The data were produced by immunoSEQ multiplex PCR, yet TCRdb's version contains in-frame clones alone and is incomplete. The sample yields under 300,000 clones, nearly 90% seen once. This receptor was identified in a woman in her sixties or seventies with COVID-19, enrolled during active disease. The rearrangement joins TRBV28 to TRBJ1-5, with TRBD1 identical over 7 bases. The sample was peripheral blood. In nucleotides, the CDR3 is TGTGCCAGCAGTCCATACAGGGGTCAGGGGGGTCAGCCCCAGCATTTT. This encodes CASSPYRGQGGQPQHF.